The 17 T cell receptor beta chains reported below all come from one sample, sequenced in a study of shared clonotypes between healthy human individuals. Assay: immunoSEQ multiplex PCR; the TCRdb copy retains only in-frame clones and omits some. The sample holds over 850,000 clones, more than 75% seen once. The sequencing input was memory CD4+ T cells from PBMCs. Subset: CD45RA-negative fraction. The receptors were gathered from a man between 18 and 29 years old in good health. Some clones in this sample may be carry-over from other donors' samples.

The J gene is TRBJ2-5, the V gene TRBV7-9, with 9 bases identical to TRBD1. In germline, CDR1 is SEHNR, CDR2 FQNEAQ (reference sequence). V trimming: 3 bases; J trimming: 5 bases; junction bases outside the gene matches: 4. This CDR3 spans 14 amino acids. The CDR3 region has the DNA TGTGCCAGCAGCTTCGACAGGGGGAAGGAGACCCAGTACTTC. Its translation: CASSFDRGKETQYF. The variable domain in full, with the rest retrieved from reference TRBV7-9 and TRBJ2-5, is DTGVSQNPRHKITKRGQNVTFRCDPISEHNRLYWYRQTLGQGPEFLTYFQNEAQLEKSRLLSDRFSAERPKGSFSTLEIQRTEQGDSAMYLCASSFDRGKETQYFGPGTRLLVL.

This clone came up once. The chain uses TRBV7-2 and TRBJ1-1, with D unresolved. Between the trimmed V and J ends, which lost 1 base and 4 bases, there was a span of 7 bases. Germline V gene lookup returns CDR1 SGHTA and CDR2 FQGNSA. CDR3 length equals 13 residues. The CDR3 protein is CASSLEGTTEAFF. The CDR3 DNA follows: TGTGCCAGCAGCTTAGAGGGAACCACTGAAGCTTTCTTT.

The gene calls are TRBV7-9 and TRBJ2-5; tentative D call: TRBD2 (6 bases). This CDR3 comprises 15 residues. Trimming took 3 bases from V and 5 from J, leaving 16 bases between them. Germline V gene lookup returns CDR1 SEHNR and CDR2 FQNEAQ (reference sequence). The CDR3 DNA sequence: TGTGCCAGCAGCTTTGGCGTGTGGAGCGGGGAGACCCAGTACTTC. Translation: CASSFGVWSGETQYF.

J is TRBJ1-2 and V is TRBV7-8, with D uncertain. The V end lost 7 bases, the J end lost 0 bases, and 12 bases lay between the germline ends. The germline V gene encodes CDR1 SGHVS and CDR2 FQNEAQ. The CDR3 length is 14 residues. The CDR3 nucleotides are TGTGCCAGCACTGTGACGGAGGCTAACTATGGCTACACCTTC. Translation gives CASTVTEANYGYTF.

V gene TRBV4-3 combines with J gene TRBJ2-7, with a possible D match to TRBD1 (6 bases). Trimming removed 0 bases at V and 7 bases at J, with 10 bases between. Germline V gene data show CDR1 as LGHNA and CDR2 as YSLEER. This CDR3 is built from 13 residues. The CDR3 sequence: CASSQDDRTEQYF. The CDR3 bases are TGCGCCAGCAGCCAAGATGACAGGACTGAGCAGTACTTC.

This chain uses TRBV27 with TRBJ2-6; no clear D gene. Germline V gene data show CDR1 as MNHEY and CDR2 as SMNVEV (reference sequence). CDR3 size: 15 residues. V was cut by 3 bases and J by 2 bases, with 8 bases left in between. CDR3 loop: CASSFKGPGANVLTF. CDR3 sequence (DNA): TGTGCCAGCAGTTTTAAGGGTCCTGGGGCCAACGTCCTGACTTTC.

This clone was counted a single time. The V gene is TRBV2, the J gene TRBJ2-2, with a weak D call TRBD1 (6 bases). Germline loops: CDR1 SNHLY, CDR2 FYNNEI. The CDR3 is 15 residues long. V was clipped by 6 bases and J by 2 bases, with 13 bases between them. CDR3 amino acids: CASRVTGINTGELFF. The CDR3 DNA reads as TGTGCCAGCAGGGTAACAGGGATTAACACCGGGGAGCTGTTTTTT. The full variable domain, in which reference TRBV2 and TRBJ2-2 provide the parts outside the CDR3, is EPEVTQTPSHQVTQMGQEVILRCVPISNHLYFYWYRQILGQKVEFLVSFYNNEISEKSEIFDDQFSVERPDGSNFTLKIRSTKLEDSAMYFCASRVTGINTGELFFGEGSRLTVL.

There are many counts of this clone. The J gene is TRBJ2-3, the V gene TRBV5-1, with D unresolved. Trimming removed 3 bases at V and 2 bases at J, with 10 bases between. The CDR3 spans 14 residues. Germline CDR1 reads SGHRS; CDR2 reads YFSETQ. CDR3 nucleotides: TGCGCCAGCAGCTATATGGGGTACACAGATACGCAGTATTTT. It yields the protein CASSYMGYTDTQYF.

This chain joins TRBV10-1 and TRBJ2-4; a weak D match, TRBD2 (5 bases). Trimming cost V 3 bases and J 10 bases, with 13 bases left between them. CDR1 is WNHNN and CDR2 is SYGVQD in the germline V gene (reference sequence). The CDR3 is 13 residues long. In DNA form, the CDR3 reads TGCGCCAGCAGTGAAGACCCGCCGGGGATTCAGTACTTC. Amino acids: CASSEDPPGIQYF.

The chain couples TRBV19 to TRBJ1-4; D is perhaps TRBD1 (6 bases). Germline CDR1 reads LNHDA; CDR2 reads SQIVND (reference sequence). The CDR3 loop spans 15 amino acids. V dropped 6 bases and J dropped 8 bases, with 19 bases sitting between them. CDR3 sequence (DNA): TGTGCCAGTAGAGCAACAAACAGGGATGGAGAAAAACTGTTTTTT. Protein sequence: CASRATNRDGEKLFF. Drawing the rest from reference TRBV19 and TRBJ1-4, the complete variable domain is DGGITQSPKYLFRKEGQNVTLSCEQNLNHDAMYWYRQDPGQGLRLIYYSQIVNDFQKGDIAEGYSVSREKKESFPLTVTSAQKNPTAFYLCASRATNRDGEKLFFGSGTQLSVL.

The V and J genes are TRBV9 and TRBJ1-4, with TRBD1 matching 7 bases. CDR3 size: 16 residues. Per the germline V gene, CDR1 is SGDLS and CDR2 is YYNGEE. Trimming cost V 3 bases and J 2 bases; bases outside gene matches: 7. Here the CDR3 reads CASSAGGTATNEKLFF. CDR3 coding DNA: TGTGCCAGCAGCGCCGGCGGGACAGCTACTAATGAAAAACTGTTTTTT.

This chain connects TRBV19 to TRBJ1-5; D is possibly TRBD1 (6 bases). V was trimmed by 5 bases and J by 2 bases, leaving 10 bases between them. Germline V gene data show CDR1 as LNHDA and CDR2 as SQIVND (reference sequence). The CDR3 spans 14 residues. This CDR3 is CASSWGAGNQPQHF. DNA for the CDR3: TGTGCCAGTAGTTGGGGGGCCGGCAATCAGCCCCAGCATTTT.

The chain carries TRBV6-1 and TRBJ1-5, with D unresolved. This CDR3 spans 13 amino acids. With 7 bases removed from V and 5 bases from J, the gap between germline ends came to 12 bases. CDR1 and CDR2 from the germline V gene are MNHNS and SASEGT. The chain's CDR3 is CASTESTYQPQHF. In DNA form, the CDR3 reads TGTGCCAGCACAGAGAGTACTTATCAGCCCCAGCATTTT.

This clone appeared a single time. Other DNA sequences in this specimen translate into the identical CDR3. This rearrangement joins TRBV9 to TRBJ2-7, with 7 positions matching TRBD2. The J segment lost 4 bases and the V segment lost 4 bases, leaving 2 bases of the junction unmatched. This CDR3 contains 12 residues. Germline V gene data show CDR1 as SGDLS and CDR2 as YYNGEE. CDR3 protein: CASSPGGYEQYF. CDR3 nucleotides: TGTGCCAGCAGCCCCGGGGGGTACGAGCAGTACTTC.

This chain links TRBV18 with TRBJ2-7, with D tentatively TRBD1 or TRBD2 (6 bases each). V dropped 3 bases and J dropped 6 bases, with 21 bases sitting between them. Per germline, CDR1 KGHSH and CDR2 LQKENI. The CDR3 spans 16 residues. CDR3 region: CASSPPWGTGASEQYF. CDR3 DNA sequence: TGTGCCAGCTCACCCCCCTGGGGTACGGGGGCCAGCGAGCAGTACTTC.

The V and J genes are TRBV5-4 and TRBJ1-2; a possible D gene is TRBD1 (5 bases). The germline V and J ends were trimmed by 6 bases and 1 base, with 13 bases remaining between them. CDR3 length: 14 residues. Looked up from germline, CDR1 is SGHNT and CDR2 is YYREEE (reference sequence). The CDR3 bases are TGTGCCAGCACCCAGGACAAGGTTAACTATGGCTACACCTTC. It codes for CASTQDKVNYGYTF.

In the case of this clone: Possible read error: a much larger clone is one base away. This chain uses TRBV28 with TRBJ1-1, with a tentative D call TRBD1 (5 bases). V was shortened by 6 bases and J by 0 bases, with 8 bases between the two germline ends. The CDR3 consists of 13 residues. Germline assignment: CDR1 MDHEN and CDR2 SYDVKM. The CDR3 nucleotides read TGTGCCAGCAGAGGAGGGGTGAACACTGAAGCTTTCTTT. Residues: CASRGGVNTEAFF.